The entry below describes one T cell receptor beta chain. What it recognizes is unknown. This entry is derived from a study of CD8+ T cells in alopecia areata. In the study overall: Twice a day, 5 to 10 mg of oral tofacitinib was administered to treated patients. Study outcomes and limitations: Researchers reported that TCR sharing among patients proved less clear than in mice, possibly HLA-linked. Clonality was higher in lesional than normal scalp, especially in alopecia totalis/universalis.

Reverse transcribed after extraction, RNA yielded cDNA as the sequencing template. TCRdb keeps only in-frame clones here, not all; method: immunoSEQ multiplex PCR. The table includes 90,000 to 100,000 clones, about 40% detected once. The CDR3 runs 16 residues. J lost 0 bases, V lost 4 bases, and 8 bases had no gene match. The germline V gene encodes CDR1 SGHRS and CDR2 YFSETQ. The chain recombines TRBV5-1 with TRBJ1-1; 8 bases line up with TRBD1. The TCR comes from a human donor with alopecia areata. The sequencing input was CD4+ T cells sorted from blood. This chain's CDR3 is CASSLNGDRMNTEAFF. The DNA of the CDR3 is TGCGCCAGCAGCCTAAACGGGGACAGGATGAACACTGAAGCTTTCTTT.